This T cell receptor beta chain was obtained from a study of Tregs in tolerant kidney transplant recipients. Study-wide findings and caveats: Donor-specific Treg expansion exceeded global Treg expansion in tolerant patients, suggesting antigen drive.

Germline lookup yields CDR1 SGHRS and CDR2 YFSETQ. J lost 5 bases, V lost 4 bases, and 4 bases had no gene match. The CDR3 is made up of 14 amino acids. Method: immunoSEQ multiplex PCR; TCRdb's copy keeps in-frame clones and lacks some. The data show roughly 80,000 clones, with 95% to 98% seen just once and around 0.6% held by the top ten. Concerning this clone itself: The antigen is not known.

The origin of this receptor is a human donor who received a combined kidney and bone marrow transplant. J is TRBJ1-5 and V is TRBV5-1, with 9 bases aligning to TRBD1. Material: CD4+ T cells from blood, obtained before the transplant. Written as DNA, the CDR3 is TGCGCCAGCAGCGCCCGGACAGGGGATCAGCCCCAGCATTTT. It is translated as CASSARTGDQPQHF.